Below are 13 T cell receptor beta chains sequenced from a single sample in a study of T cell clonality in common variable immunodeficiency. This table comes from immunoSEQ multiplex PCR, and its TCRdb copy is limited to in-frame clones, with some not included. The sample yields tens of thousands of clones, without any singletons. Sequenced input: peripheral blood mononuclear cells. These receptors came from a person aged 18 to 75 in good health.

This clone was picked up a small number of times. The sequenced fragment ends 3 residues before the CDR3 boundary, so the rest is inferred from the germline J gene. The chain links TRBV19 to TRBJ1-5, with a tentative D call TRBD1 (6 bases). The V gene's germline CDR1 is LNHDA and CDR2 SQIVND (reference sequence). V lost 7 bases and J lost 4, with 8 bases in between. The CDR3 covers 12 residues. The CDR3 DNA, read in part, is TGTGCCAGTACGACAGGAAATCAGCCC. Encoded protein: CASTTGNQP. The whole CDR3 is CASTTGNQPQHF.

This clone has a handful of counts. The sequenced fragment ends 3 residues before the CDR3 boundary, so the rest is inferred from the germline J gene. The chain has TRBV7-8 and TRBJ2-2; D is uncertain. The ends were cut back, 5 bases at V and 3 bases at J, with 16 bases in the middle. From germline, CDR1 is SGHVS and CDR2 FQNEAQ. There are 16 residues in the CDR3. CDR3 residues: CASSPDTSPYTGELFF. The sequenced CDR3 bases are TGTGCCAGCAGCCCCGACACGAGCCCTTACACCGGGGAG.

To note about this clone: The missing CDR3 end, 3 residues past where the read stops, is filled in from the germline J gene. This chain connects TRBV7-2 to TRBJ1-2; D is perhaps TRBD1 (6 bases). In germline, CDR1 is SGHTA, CDR2 FQGNSA. This CDR3 region has 14 residues. The V gene lost 5 bases and the J gene lost 1 base, with 11 bases spanning the gap. The CDR3 DNA, read in part, is TGTGCCAGCAGCGCCCGAGGGGGTAACTATGGC. Its protein product is CASSARGGNYG. The full CDR3 sequence reads CASSARGGNYGYTF.

This clone was seen at least ten times. The CDR3 goes on 3 residues after the read ends, and that part is filled in from the germline J gene. The V and J genes are TRBV6-2 or TRBV6-3 and TRBJ2-3; 10 bases line up with TRBD2. Trimming at V came to 2 bases and at J to 3 bases, leaving 8 bases not matched to a gene. CDR3 size: 17 residues. Germline values: CDR1 MNHEY, CDR2 SVGEGT. The CDR3 here is CASSYAYGLAVTDTQYF. The part of the CDR3 DNA that was read is TGTGCCAGCAGTTACGCTTACGGACTAGCGGTTACAGATACG.

There are many counts of this clone. The read comes to an end 3 residues before the CDR3 does, leaving the germline J gene to fill in the end. The chain employs TRBV5-1 and TRBJ1-2, with 7 bases aligning to TRBD1. The CDR3 has 14 residues. CDR1 and CDR2 from the germline V gene are SGHRS and YFSETQ. The sequenced CDR3 bases are TGCGCCAGCAGCTTGTCTCAGGGGGGCTGGGGC. Its protein product is CASSLSQGGWG. The whole CDR3 sequence reads CASSLSQGGWGYTF.

This clone was observed at least ten times. The sequence runs out 3 residues before the end of the CDR3; the remainder is reconstructed from the germline J gene. V usage is TRBV11-3 and J usage is TRBJ2-2; the match to TRBD1 covers 8 bases. Trimming at V came to 5 bases and at J to 5 bases, leaving 4 bases not matched to a gene. CDR1 is SGHNT and CDR2 is YENEEA in the germline V gene. This CDR3 is built from 14 residues. CDR3 DNA (partial): TGTGCCAGCAGCGCGCGACAGGGGACCGGGGAG. Translating gives CASSARQGTGE. In full, the CDR3 reads CASSARQGTGELFF.

Ten or more counts support this clone. The observed sequence ends 3 residues before the CDR3 terminus, with the missing tail filled in from the germline J gene. V usage is TRBV7-6 and J usage is TRBJ2-1; possible D gene TRBD2, 6 bases. V lost 5 bases and J 2 bases, leaving 10 bases between the germline ends. The CDR3 totals 14 residues. Germline V gives CDR1 SGHVS, CDR2 FNYEAQ. The CDR3 region is CASSPGGPYNEQFF. The CDR3 bases that were read are TGTGCCAGCAGCCCCGGGGGTCCCTACAATGAG.

This clone was seen at least ten times. The read falls 3 residues short of the CDR3 end, and the missing part is taken from the germline J gene. The V and J genes are TRBV6-4 and TRBJ2-1; 9 bases are shared with TRBD2. This CDR3 is built from 14 residues. Trimming cost V 4 bases and J 6 bases; bases outside gene matches: 4. Germline CDR1 reads MRHNA; CDR2 reads SNTAGT. The chain's CDR3 is CASSGGTSFNEQFF. CDR3 DNA, as far as it was read: TGTGCCAGCAGTGGGGGGACTAGCTTCAATGAG.

This clone was seen a handful of times. CDR3 bases read: TGTGCCTGGAGTAAGACAGGGAACTACGAC. It translates to CAWSKTGNYD. The CDR3 reads in full as CAWSKTGNYDYTF. This chain connects TRBV30 to TRBJ1-2; 7 nucleotides agree with TRBD1. The CDR3 end falls 3 residues outside the read, so it is completed with the germline J gene. CDR3 size: 13 residues. Germline values: CDR1 GTSNPN, CDR2 SVGIG (reference sequence).

This clone was found many times. The read halts 3 residues ahead of the CDR3 end, with the missing end drawn from the germline J gene. This sequence joins TRBV11-2 and TRBJ2-5; a weak D match, TRBD2 (5 bases). This CDR3 is 15 amino acids long. V was pared by 1 base and J by 1 base, with 10 bases between. The germline gives CDR1 SGHAT, CDR2 FQNNGV. The CDR3 bases that were read are TGTGCCAGCAGCTTAGTTGGACTGCTCCAAGAGACC. Its protein product is CASSLVGLLQET. The entire CDR3 protein reads CASSLVGLLQETQYF.

This clone was picked up many times. From the germline J gene comes the end of the CDR3, since the read stops 3 residues before it. V gene TRBV7-9 combines with J gene TRBJ1-4; D uncertain. CDR1 and CDR2 from the germline V gene are SEHNR and FQNEAQ (reference sequence). The CDR3 extends over 14 amino acids. V lost 4 bases and J lost 1, with 7 bases in between. The CDR3 loop is CASSSALTNEKLFF. CDR3 bases read: TGTGCCAGCAGCTCAGCCTTAACTAATGAAAAA.

This clone was picked up many times. The CDR3 is cut off 3 residues early in the read; its end comes from the germline J gene. The chain combines TRBV4-1 with TRBJ1-6; unclear D gene. V was pared by 0 bases and J by 9 bases, with 9 bases between. This CDR3 comprises 14 residues. Germline V CDR1 and CDR2: MGHRA, YSYEKL. CDR3 sequence reads: CASSQEPVSSPLHF. CDR3 DNA (partial): TGCGCCAGCAGCCAAGAACCGGTTTCTTCACCC.

This clone came up a few times. Sequencing ends 3 residues short of the CDR3 end; the germline J gene provides the rest. The chain links TRBV7-2 to TRBJ1-1; D remains ambiguous. The germline gives CDR1 SGHTA, CDR2 FQGNSA. The CDR3 is 12 amino acids. The CDR3 DNA, read in part, is TGTGCCAGCAGCTTACTGTACAATGAG. Translation: CASSLLYNE. The entire CDR3 reads CASSLLYNEAFF.